A single sample gave rise to the 8 T cell receptor beta chains below, sequenced in a study of T-cell memory formation after mild COVID-19. TCRdb reanalysed the 5' RACE reads using MiXCR and keeps one entry per CDR3 protein. Of approximately 260,000 distinct CDR3 sequences in the sample, around 17% were seen once. The sequencing input was PBMCs or a T cell subset sorted from them (not recorded which). The receptors here all came from a man between 18 and 35 years old who had mild COVID-19 (a few samples of this study predate the infection). Cell type and time point are not known.

This chain uses TRBV4-3 with TRBJ1-2; no definite D call. V lost 0 bases and J 7 bases, leaving 27 bases between the germline ends. Germline CDR1 is LGHNA and CDR2 is YSLEER. The CDR3 extends over 19 amino acids. The CDR3 spells CASSQDLDSYDMGIFGYTF. The CDR3 region has the DNA TGCGCCAGCAGCCAAGATTTAGATTCCTACGACATGGGAATTTTTGGCTACACCTTC.

This clonotype occurred a few times. The CDR3 region is CATSRGELEQFF. The CDR3 nucleotides read TGTGCCACCAGCAGGGGGGAGCTTGAGCAGTTCTTC. The chain has TRBV15 and TRBJ2-1; TRBD1 or TRBD2 may be the D gene (5 bases each). The length of the CDR3 is 12 residues. The germline gives CDR1 LNHNV, CDR2 YYDKDF (reference sequence). Trimming shortened V by 3 bases and J by 9 bases, and 9 bases separated the two germline ends.

In this sample, this clonotype turned up many times. The J gene is TRBJ2-7, the V gene TRBV7-9, with 7 bases aligning to TRBD1. The J segment lost 0 bases and the V segment lost 5 bases, leaving 4 bases of the junction unmatched. Germline CDR1 reads SEHNR; CDR2 reads FQNEAQ (reference sequence). The CDR3 is 14 amino acids. The CDR3 loop is CASSLQGSSYEQYF. The CDR3 DNA reads TGTGCCAGCAGCCTACAGGGGAGCTCCTACGAGCAGTACTTC.

This chain links TRBV4-2 with TRBJ1-5, with D possibly being TRBD1 (6 bases). From germline, CDR1 is LGHNA and CDR2 YNFKEQ. V was shortened by 3 bases and J by 1 base, with 13 bases between the two germline ends. The length of the CDR3 is 16 residues. CDR3 DNA: TGTGCCAGCAGCCATTTGACAGGTCGAAGCAATCAGCCCCAGCATTTT. Its translation is CASSHLTGRSNQPQHF.

This clonotype has more than one count but fewer than ten. This sequence joins TRBV20-1 and TRBJ1-6; a weak D match, TRBD1 (6 bases). CDR1 is DFQATT and CDR2 is SNEGSKA in the germline V gene (reference sequence). With 2 bases removed from V and 0 bases from J, the gap between germline ends came to 14 bases. CDR3 size: 17 residues. The CDR3 DNA follows: TGCAGTGCTAGAAAGGGGGTCCCTAGCTCCTATAATTCACCCCTCCACTTT. Amino acid sequence: CSARKGVPSSYNSPLHF.

A few counts support this clonotype. The rearrangement uses TRBV7-9 and TRBJ1-1; 7 bases line up with TRBD1. CDR1 and CDR2 from the germline V gene are SEHNR and FQNEAQ (reference sequence). The CDR3 totals 16 residues. Trimming cost V 6 bases and J 0 bases; bases outside gene matches: 10. CDR3 sequence: CASSHLKTGMNTEAFF. CDR3 nucleotides: TGTGCCAGCAGTCATCTAAAGACAGGGATGAACACTGAAGCTTTCTTT.

This clonotype was observed a handful of times. The rearrangement uses TRBV7-2 and TRBJ2-7; TRBD1 agrees at 10 bases. The J segment lost 2 bases and the V segment lost 5 bases, leaving 6 bases of the junction unmatched. Germline V gene sequence: CDR1 SGHTA, CDR2 FQGNSA. This CDR3 comprises 15 residues. The CDR3 DNA is TGTGCCAGCAGCCGCCACGGACAGGGGGCCTACGAGCAGTACGTC. Residues: CASSRHGQGAYEQYV.

This clonotype was detected a few times. The genes are TRBV27 and TRBJ2-3; 8 bases align to TRBD1. The CDR3 is 17 amino acids. Trimming removed 3 bases from V and 6 bases from J; junction bases left unmatched: 14. The germline CDR1 and CDR2 sequences are MNHEY and SMNVEV (reference sequence). The CDR3 sequence is CASSFWKQGVHGDTQYF. CDR3 bases: TGTGCCAGCAGTTTTTGGAAACAGGGGGTCCATGGGGATACGCAGTATTTT.